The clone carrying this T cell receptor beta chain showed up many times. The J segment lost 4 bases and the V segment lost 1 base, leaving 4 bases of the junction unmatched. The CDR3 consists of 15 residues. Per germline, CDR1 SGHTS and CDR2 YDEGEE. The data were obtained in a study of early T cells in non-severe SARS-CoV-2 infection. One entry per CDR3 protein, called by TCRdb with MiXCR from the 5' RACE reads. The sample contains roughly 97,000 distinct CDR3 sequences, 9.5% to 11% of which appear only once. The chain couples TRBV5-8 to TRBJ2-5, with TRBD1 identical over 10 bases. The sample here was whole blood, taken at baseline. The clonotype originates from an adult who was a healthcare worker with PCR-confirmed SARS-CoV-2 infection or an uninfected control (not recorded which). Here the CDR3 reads CASSLIRTGGETQYF. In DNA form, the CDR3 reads TGTGCCAGCAGCTTGATCCGGACAGGGGGAGAGACCCAGTACTTC.